These T cell receptor beta chains were read from a single sample in a study of regulatory T cells in long-lasting Graves disease. TCRdb reanalysed the multiplex PCR reads using MiXCR and keeps one entry per CDR3 protein. This repertoire shows around 450,000 distinct CDR3 sequences, about a fifth found once; its top ten account for about 6.6%. This specimen was peripheral blood mononuclear cells (PBMCs), taken when the disease was refractory, from a patient treated with antithyroid drugs. These receptor sequences come from a female donor with Graves disease. Both conserved end residues are part of each CDR3. A D gene is named only where the DNA matches it firmly. The size of a clone is reported for some rows only, either as once, few or many, or as a class for expanded clones.

clone_size: few; j_call: TRBJ2-7; v_call: TRBV4-3; d_call: TRBD2; cdr3_nt: TGCGCCAGCAGCCACGGTCGAGCGGGAGGCTACGAGCAGTACTTC; cdr3_aa: CASSHGRAGGYEQYF
clone_size: many; j_call: TRBJ2-2; v_call: TRBV10-3; d_call: TRBD2; cdr3_nt: TGTGCCATCAAACGAGCGGGGACGAACACCGGGGAGCTGTTTTTT; cdr3_aa: CAIKRAGTNTGELFF
clone_size: few; j_call: TRBJ1-4; v_call: TRBV7-9; d_call: TRBD1; cdr3_nt: TGTGCCAGCAGCGGGACAGGGGAAGATGAAAAACTGTTTTTT; cdr3_aa: CASSGTGEDEKLFF
clone_size: NA; j_call: TRBJ1-6; v_call: TRBV3-1; d_call: NA; cdr3_nt: TGTGCCAGCAGCCAAGGTGTCAGGGGTGTAAATTCACCCCTCCACTTT; cdr3_aa: CASSQGVRGVNSPLHF
clone_size: NA; j_call: TRBJ1-1; v_call: TRBV29-1; d_call: NA; cdr3_nt: TGCAGCGTTGAGTCTTTTCCAGCCACTTCCGAAGCTTTCTTT; cdr3_aa: CSVESFPATSEAFF
clone_size: NA; j_call: TRBJ2-1; v_call: TRBV19; d_call: TRBD2; cdr3_nt: TGTGCCAGTAGTATATCAGGGAGGGCCTACAATGAGCAGTTCTTC; cdr3_aa: CASSISGRAYNEQFF
clone_size: NA; j_call: TRBJ2-2; v_call: TRBV28; d_call: NA; cdr3_nt: TGTGCCAGCGCAACAACCGGAGGCACCGGGGAGCTGTTTTTT; cdr3_aa: CASATTGGTGELFF
clone_size: NA; j_call: TRBJ2-2; v_call: TRBV5-1; d_call: TRBD1; cdr3_nt: TGCGCCAGTGACTTTACCGGGACAGGGGTCGGGGAGCTGTTTTTT; cdr3_aa: CASDFTGTGVGELFF
clone_size: NA; j_call: TRBJ2-7; v_call: TRBV7-7; d_call: NA; cdr3_nt: TGTGCTAGCAGCTTACACCTCGGGTCCTACGAGCAGTACTTC; cdr3_aa: CASSLHLGSYEQYF
clone_size: few; j_call: TRBJ2-5; v_call: TRBV7-3; d_call: NA; cdr3_nt: TGTGCCAGCAGCTCAGAGACGGGCAGGACCCAGTACTTC; cdr3_aa: CASSSETGRTQYF
clone_size: NA; j_call: TRBJ1-1; v_call: TRBV20-1; d_call: NA; cdr3_nt: TGCAGTGCTAGAGAGGGGGCAGGGGCTGAAGCTTTCTTT; cdr3_aa: CSAREGAGAEAFF
clone_size: NA; j_call: TRBJ1-1; v_call: TRBV2; d_call: NA; cdr3_nt: TGTGCCAGCTTCACGCTAAAGAACACTGAAGCTTTCTTT; cdr3_aa: CASFTLKNTEAFF
clone_size: many; j_call: TRBJ1-2; v_call: TRBV7-9; d_call: NA; cdr3_nt: TGTGCCAGCAGCTCTCCGGGGCTCGGCTATGGCTACACCTTC; cdr3_aa: CASSSPGLGYGYTF
clone_size: many; j_call: TRBJ2-7; v_call: TRBV28; d_call: TRBD1; cdr3_nt: TGTGCCAGCAGTTCGCCCGCCGGGACAGGGGACGAGCAGTACTTC; cdr3_aa: CASSSPAGTGDEQYF
clone_size: many; j_call: TRBJ1-2; v_call: TRBV6-9; d_call: TRBD1; cdr3_nt: TGTGCCAGCAGTTACGGGACAGAAGGGGGTGGCTACACCTTC; cdr3_aa: CASSYGTEGGGYTF
clone_size: few; j_call: TRBJ2-1; v_call: TRBV12-3/TRBV12-4; d_call: NA; cdr3_nt: TGTGCCAGCATTCCCGCCGGGCTAGCCCTTGGGAATGAGCAGTTCTTC; cdr3_aa: CASIPAGLALGNEQFF
clone_size: many; j_call: TRBJ1-6; v_call: TRBV27; d_call: NA; cdr3_nt: TGTGCCAGCAGGGGCCTCTCCTATAATTCACCCCTCCACTTT; cdr3_aa: CASRGLSYNSPLHF
clone_size: many; j_call: TRBJ2-7; v_call: TRBV28; d_call: NA; cdr3_nt: TGTGCCACCTGGCCGCTGAGCGAGGGCTACGAGCAGTACTTC; cdr3_aa: CATWPLSEGYEQYF